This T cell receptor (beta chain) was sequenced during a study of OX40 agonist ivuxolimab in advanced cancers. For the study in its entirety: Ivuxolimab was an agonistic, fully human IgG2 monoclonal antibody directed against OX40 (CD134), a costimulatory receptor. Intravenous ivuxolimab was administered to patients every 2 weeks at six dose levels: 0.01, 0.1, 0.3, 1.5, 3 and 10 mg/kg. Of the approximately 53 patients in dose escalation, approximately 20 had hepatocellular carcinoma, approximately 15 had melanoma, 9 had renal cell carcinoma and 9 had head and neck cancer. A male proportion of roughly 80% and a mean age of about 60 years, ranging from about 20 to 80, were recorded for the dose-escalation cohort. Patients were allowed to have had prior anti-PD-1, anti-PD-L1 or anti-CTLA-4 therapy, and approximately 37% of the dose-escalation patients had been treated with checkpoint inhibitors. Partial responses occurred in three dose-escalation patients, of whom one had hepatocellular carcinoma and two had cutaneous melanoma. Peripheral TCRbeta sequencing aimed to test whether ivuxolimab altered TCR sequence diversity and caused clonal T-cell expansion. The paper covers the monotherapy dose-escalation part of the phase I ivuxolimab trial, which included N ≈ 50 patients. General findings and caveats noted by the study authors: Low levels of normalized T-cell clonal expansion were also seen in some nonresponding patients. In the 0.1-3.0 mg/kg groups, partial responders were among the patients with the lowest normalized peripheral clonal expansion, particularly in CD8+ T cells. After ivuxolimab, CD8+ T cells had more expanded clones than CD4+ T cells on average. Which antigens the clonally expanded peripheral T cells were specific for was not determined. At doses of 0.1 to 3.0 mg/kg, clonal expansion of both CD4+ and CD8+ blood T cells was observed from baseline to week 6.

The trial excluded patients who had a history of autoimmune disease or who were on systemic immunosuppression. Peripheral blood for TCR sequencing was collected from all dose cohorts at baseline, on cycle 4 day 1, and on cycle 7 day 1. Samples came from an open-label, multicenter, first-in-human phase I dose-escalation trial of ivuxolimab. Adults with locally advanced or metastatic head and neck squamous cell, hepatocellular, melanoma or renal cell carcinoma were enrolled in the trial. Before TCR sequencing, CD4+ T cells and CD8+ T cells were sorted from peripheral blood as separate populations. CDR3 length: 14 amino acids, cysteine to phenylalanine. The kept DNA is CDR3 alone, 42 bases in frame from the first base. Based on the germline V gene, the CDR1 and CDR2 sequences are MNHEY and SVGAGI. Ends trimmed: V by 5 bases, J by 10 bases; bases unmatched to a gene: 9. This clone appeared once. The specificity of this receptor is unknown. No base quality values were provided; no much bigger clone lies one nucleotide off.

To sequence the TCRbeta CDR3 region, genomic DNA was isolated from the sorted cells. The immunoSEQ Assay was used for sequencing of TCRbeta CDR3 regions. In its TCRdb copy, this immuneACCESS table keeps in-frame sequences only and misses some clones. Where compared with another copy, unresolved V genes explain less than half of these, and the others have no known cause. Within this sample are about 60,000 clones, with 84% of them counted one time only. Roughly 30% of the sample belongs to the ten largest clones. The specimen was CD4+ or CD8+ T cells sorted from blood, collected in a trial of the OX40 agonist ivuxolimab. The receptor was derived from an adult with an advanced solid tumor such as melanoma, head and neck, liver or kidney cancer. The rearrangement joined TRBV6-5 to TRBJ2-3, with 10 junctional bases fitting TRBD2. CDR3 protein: CASSTGLAAPSQYF. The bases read TGTGCCAGCAGTACCGGACTAGCGGCTCCCTCGCAGTATTTT.